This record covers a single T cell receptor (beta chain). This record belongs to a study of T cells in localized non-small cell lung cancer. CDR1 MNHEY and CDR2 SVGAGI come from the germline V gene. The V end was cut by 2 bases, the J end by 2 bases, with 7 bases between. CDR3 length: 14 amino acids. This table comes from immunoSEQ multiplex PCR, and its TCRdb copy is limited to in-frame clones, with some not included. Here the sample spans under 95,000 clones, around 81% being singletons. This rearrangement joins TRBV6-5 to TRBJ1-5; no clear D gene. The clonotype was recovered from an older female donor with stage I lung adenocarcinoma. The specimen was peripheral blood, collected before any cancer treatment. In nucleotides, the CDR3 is TGTGCCAGCAGTTACGGTTCAGGCAATCAGCCCCAGCATTTT. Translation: CASSYGSGNQPQHF.